This TCR beta chain was captured in a study of T cell responses to AZD1222 COVID-19 vaccine. This clone has a handful of counts. TCRdb's table, derived via immunoSEQ multiplex PCR, lists solely in-frame clones and lacks some. Of 130,000 to 150,000 clones listed, around four fifths are singletons. Deletions cut 6 bases from V and 6 bases from J, with 14 bases between. The CDR3 consists of 13 residues. Germline V gene data show CDR1 as MDHEN and CDR2 as SYDVKM. J is TRBJ2-5 and V is TRBV28; D is undetermined. The receptor comes from an adult in good health. The specimen comprised peripheral blood, sampled on day 0 of MenACWY control vaccination. CDR3 sequence (DNA): TGTGCCAGCAGACTCGTGGGTCAAAAGACCCAGTACTTC. Protein product: CASRLVGQKTQYF.